The entry that follows covers one T cell receptor (beta chain) sequence. The CDR3 covers 13 residues. The V end lost 5 bases, the J end lost 8 bases, and 14 bases lay between the germline ends. The V gene's germline CDR1 is SGDLS and CDR2 YYNGEE. The Seattle patients joined while their infection was active and were tracked longitudinally afterward. The data belong to a study of blood T cell repertoires in COVID-19. Across the whole study: Acute and convalescent COVID-19 specimens originated in the United States, Italy and Spain. PBMCs, B-cell-depleted T cells, or T cells provided the cDNA or gDNA that made up the material.

How the authors handled the data: Estimated nucleated cell counts came from reference gene primer amplification. Profiling relied on immunoSEQ multiplex PCR, and the TCRdb table lists in-frame clones only, not all of them. V and J calls and clone size follow that table, whereas D and trimming were derived from the DNA. The sample includes 350,000 or so clones, roughly 86% of them seen just once. This chain joins TRBV9 and TRBJ2-1; no firm D call. The receptor comes from a woman aged 25-40 years with COVID-19, enrolled during active disease. Material for sequencing was peripheral blood. The CDR3 coding sequence is TGTGCCAGCAGTTTGGGCTTGGGCGATGAGCAGTTCTTC. This codes for CASSLGLGDEQFF.